These 20 T cell receptor beta chains came from one sample sequenced in a study of OX40 agonist ivuxolimab in advanced cancers. Sequencing used immunoSEQ multiplex PCR; TCRdb keeps in-frame clones, though not all of them. This table holds 50,000 or so clones, roughly 85% found once. The material was CD4+ or CD8+ T cells sorted from blood, obtained in a trial of the OX40 agonist ivuxolimab. Receptor source: an adult with an advanced solid tumor such as melanoma, head and neck, liver or kidney cancer.

This clone has more than one count but fewer than ten. This chain joins TRBV30 and TRBJ2-3; 7 nucleotides match TRBD2. Unmatched junction bases numbered 3, after V lost 3 bases and J lost 3 bases. CDR1 is GTSNPN and CDR2 is SVGIG in the germline V gene (reference sequence). This CDR3 has 13 residues. The CDR3 is CAWRAGVTDTQYF. CDR3 coding DNA: TGTGCCTGGAGGGCGGGAGTAACAGATACGCAGTATTTT.

CDR3 nucleotide sequence: TGTGCCAGCAGCACCCCACTAGCGGGAGTAGCTAATGAGCAGTTCTTC. Encoded protein: CASSTPLAGVANEQFF. The chain joins TRBV9 to TRBJ2-1; 11 bases map to TRBD2. The CDR3 covers 16 residues. Looked up from germline, CDR1 is SGDLS and CDR2 is YYNGEE. Unmatched junction bases numbered 10, after V lost 4 bases and J lost 7 bases.

V is TRBV4-2 and J is TRBJ2-7; 9 positions agree with TRBD2. Germline CDR1 LGHNA, CDR2 YNFKEQ. Trimming removed 0 bases from V and 4 bases from J; junction bases left unmatched: 4. The CDR3 has 15 residues. CDR3: CASSQELAGAYEQYF. The DNA of the CDR3 is TGTGCCAGCAGCCAAGAATTAGCGGGAGCGTACGAGCAGTACTTC.

The V gene is TRBV5-4, the J gene TRBJ2-7, with a possible D match to TRBD1 (7 bases). The CDR3 is 15 amino acids. Deletions cut 7 bases from V and 2 bases from J, with 19 bases between. Germline V gene lookup returns CDR1 SGHNT and CDR2 YYREEE (reference sequence). The CDR3 nucleotides are TGTGCCAGCGGCCATAGCGGACAGGCGACCTACGAGCAGTACTTC. Protein product: CASGHSGQATYEQYF.

The chain's CDR3 is CASSRDYNEQFF. CDR3 in DNA: TGTGCCAGCAGTAGGGACTACAATGAGCAGTTCTTC. The gene calls are TRBV6-5 and TRBJ2-1; D is undetermined. Germline CDR1 reads MNHEY; CDR2 reads SVGAGI. Trimming left V 5 bases short and J 3 bases short, with 5 bases between. This CDR3 has 12 amino acids.

The chain employs TRBV6-5 and TRBJ2-5; tentatively, D is TRBD1 (7 bases). Gene TRBJ2-7 matches the end of the DNA better, so the J call may be wrong. Germline V gene lookup returns CDR1 MNHEY and CDR2 SVGAGI. The CDR3 length is 13 residues. CDR3 in DNA: TGTGCCAGCAGGTCGACAGGGACTTACGAGCAGTACTTC. It specifies CASRSTGTYEQYF.

This clone was seen a handful of times. This chain joins TRBV7-9 and TRBJ2-3; 15 bases are a match to TRBD2. Germline V gene lookup returns CDR1 SEHNR and CDR2 FQNEAQ (reference sequence). V was clipped by 5 bases and J by 5 bases; unmatched bases: 5. The CDR3 is 16 amino acids. CDR3 in DNA: TGTGCCAGCAGCCCGGGACTAGCGGGAGGTGGAGATACGCAGTATTTT. It encodes CASSPGLAGGGDTQYF.

This clone came up once. The CDR3 DNA sequence: TGTGCCAGCAGGGCTGAGGCCTCGCCCTATGGCTACACCTTC. It yields the protein CASRAEASPYGYTF. The chain combines TRBV2 with TRBJ1-2; D remains unclear. Germline CDR1 SNHLY, CDR2 FYNNEI. This CDR3 is 14 amino acids long. V shed 6 bases and J shed 4 bases, with 15 bases lying between them.

The genes are TRBV6-6 and TRBJ1-2, with D perhaps TRBD1 (5 bases). The germline gives CDR1 MNHNY, CDR2 SVGAGI (reference sequence). Trimming stripped 0 bases from V and 6 bases from J, with 8 bases between. The CDR3 totals 13 residues. For the CDR3, the DNA is TGTGCCAGCAGTTACTCCGCGGGGGATGGCTACACCTTC. Its translation: CASSYSAGDGYTF.

The chain couples TRBV9 to TRBJ2-3, with 7 nucleotides matching TRBD2. The CDR3 length is 16 residues. J lost 2 bases, V lost 0 bases, and 6 bases had no gene match. Germline values: CDR1 SGDLS, CDR2 YYNGEE. The CDR3 region has the DNA TGTGCCAGCAGCGTAGCGGGTCTAGCGGCCACAGATACGCAGTATTTT. Translation: CASSVAGLAATDTQYF.

The V and J genes are TRBV5-1 and TRBJ2-3; TRBD2 is a possible D gene (5 bases). Between the trimmed V and J ends, which lost 8 bases and 0 bases, there was a span of 16 bases. This CDR3 contains 15 residues. Germline CDR1 SGHRS, CDR2 YFSETQ. In DNA form, the CDR3 reads TGCGCCAGTCAACCGGGGTGGGGAAGCACAGATACGCAGTATTTT. This translates into CASQPGWGSTDTQYF.

The chain recombines TRBV13 with TRBJ2-3, with 9 bases fitting TRBD2. The CDR3 runs to 17 residues. CDR1 and CDR2 from the germline V gene are PRHDT and FYEKMQ (reference sequence). V lost 7 bases, J lost 0 bases, and 11 bases stayed unmatched. The CDR3 is CASNRGMTSGSTDTQYF. CDR3 DNA sequence: TGTGCCAGCAACCGAGGGATGACTAGCGGAAGCACAGATACGCAGTATTTT.

V gene TRBV6-5 combines with J gene TRBJ1-2, with TRBD1 as a possible D gene (5 bases). V lost 3 bases and J lost 4, with 12 bases in between. CDR3 length: 14 residues. Germline CDR1 is MNHEY and CDR2 is SVGAGI. The CDR3 loop reads CASSYFRDGYGYTF. CDR3 bases: TGTGCCAGCAGTTATTTCAGGGATGGCTATGGCTACACCTTC.

This clone was seen just once. This chain connects TRBV30 to TRBJ1-2; weak D call: TRBD1 (5 bases). The germline CDR1 and CDR2 sequences are GTSNPN and SVGIG (reference sequence). V lost 2 bases and J 4 bases, leaving 17 bases between the germline ends. CDR3 size: 15 residues. CDR3 nucleotides: TGTGCCTGGAGTACTATTCGGACATTTGGCTATGGCTACACCTTC. Its protein is CAWSTIRTFGYGYTF.

The V and J genes are TRBV7-2 and TRBJ2-3; D uncertain. CDR3 length: 14 residues. The V end was cut by 1 base, the J end by 2 bases, with 7 bases between. CDR1 and CDR2 from the germline V gene are SGHTA and FQGNSA. The CDR3, as DNA: TGTGCCAGCAGCTTAGGCTATTCCACAGATACGCAGTATTTT. Encoded protein: CASSLGYSTDTQYF. Supplemented by reference TRBV7-2 and TRBJ2-3, the full variable domain reads GAGVSQSPSNKVTEKGKDVELRCDPISGHTALYWYRQSLGQGLEFLIYFQGNSAPDKSGLPSDRFSAERTGGSVSTLTIQRTQQEDSAVYLCASSLGYSTDTQYFGPGTRLTVL.

The rearrangement uses TRBV29-1 and TRBJ2-1, with a weak D call TRBD1 (6 bases). The germline V gene has CDR1 SQVTM and CDR2 ANQGSEA. V lost 6 bases to trimming and J lost 0 bases, with 12 bases between them. This CDR3 has 14 amino acids. DNA for the CDR3: TGCAGCGTACCTCACAGGGACTCCTACAATGAGCAGTTCTTC. Translation gives CSVPHRDSYNEQFF.

CDR3: CASSFMTNEKLFF. The DNA for the CDR3 is TGTGCCAGCAGTTTTATGACTAATGAAAAACTGTTTTTT. The genes are TRBV5-5 and TRBJ1-4, with no clear D. Germline V gives CDR1 SGHKS, CDR2 YYEKEE (reference sequence). The CDR3 sequence is 13 residues long. Trimming shortened V by 5 bases and J by 2 bases, and 7 bases separated the two germline ends.

The chain links TRBV10-3 to TRBJ1-4; weak D call: TRBD1 (6 bases). CDR1 ENHRY and CDR2 SYGVKD come from the germline V gene. The CDR3 is 15 amino acids. Trimming removed 2 bases from V and 0 bases from J, with 7 bases in between. CDR3 DNA sequence: TGTGCCATCAGTGAGGGACAGCCAACTAATGAAAAACTGTTTTTT. This translates into CAISEGQPTNEKLFF.

The chain uses TRBV20-1 and TRBJ2-3; D remains unclear. Trimming stripped 3 bases from V and 4 bases from J, with 5 bases between. Germline CDR1 is DFQATT and CDR2 is SNEGSKA (reference sequence). CDR3 length equals 11 residues. The CDR3 spells CSASPPDTQYF. CDR3 sequence (DNA): TGCAGTGCTAGCCCCCCAGATACGCAGTATTTT.

J is TRBJ1-4 and V is TRBV7-2; D is possibly TRBD1 (5 bases). This CDR3 has 15 residues. Deletions cut 4 bases from V and 3 bases from J, with 12 bases between. Germline lookup yields CDR1 SGHTA and CDR2 FQGNSA. The CDR3 protein is CASSSPQGANEKLFF. The CDR3 coding sequence is TGTGCCAGCAGCTCCCCGCAGGGCGCTAATGAAAAACTGTTTTTT.